The T cell receptor (beta chain) under discussion was sequenced for a study of human T cells and chemical hapten exposure. Overall study context: Patch tests applied 0.01% DPC to the upper back and were scored after 6 days.

Stated time point: patch test 3, about 24 weeks after DPC sensitization. Treatment: therapeutic diphenylcyclopropenone sensitization with weekly scalp DPC. Individual cDNA molecules received unique molecular identifiers in the library. TCRdb called the RACE reads again in MiXCR, with one record for every CDR3 protein. The table includes approximately 90,000 distinct CDR3 sequences, 25% to 30% detected once. Study results and caveats: Donors were affected by alopecia, so their immune reaction might vary from that of healthy individuals. In the PT1 data, expanded TCR counts showed a positive correlation with patch test score.

Comment on this clonotype: Antigen: not known.

Here the sequenced sample was whole blood, taken in connection with sensitization to the hapten diphenylcyclopropenone (DPC). The source of this sequence is a middle-aged man with alopecia areata. Some clones in this sample may be carry-over from other donors' samples.

CDR3 loop: CASSEGLADAYEQYF. The CDR3 bases are TGTGCCAGCAGCGAGGGACTAGCGGACGCTTACGAGCAGTACTTC. The chain uses TRBV9 and TRBJ2-7; 11 positions agree with TRBD2. Germline-derived CDR1 and CDR2 are SGDLS and YYNGEE. Trimming cost V 3 bases and J 4 bases; bases outside gene matches: 6. The CDR3 is made up of 15 amino acids. The whole variable domain, remainder taken from reference TRBV9 and TRBJ2-7, is DSGVTQTPKHLITATGQRVTLRCSPRSGDLSVYWYQQSLDQGLQFLIQYYNGEERAKGNILERFSAQQFPDLHSELNLSSLELGDSALYFCASSEGLADAYEQYFGPGTRLTVT.